Included here is one TCR beta chain sequence, with context. Profiled with immunoSEQ multiplex PCR; TCRdb holds only in-frame clones, not every one. The sample lists more than 100,000 clones, 91% seen once, with approximately 7.8% in the top ten. V gave up 3 bases and J gave up 5 bases; unmatched junction bases: 1. CDR3 length: 14 amino acids. Germline assignment: CDR1 SGHTA and CDR2 FQGNSA. These data belong to a study of control samples from healthy donors and cancer patients. This TCR derives from a woman younger than 30 in good health. The chain has TRBV7-2 and TRBJ2-1, with TRBD2 matching 10 bases. The sequenced material came from blood. CDR3 residues: CASSFTSGDNEQFF. CDR3 nucleotides: TGTGCCAGCAGCTTTACTAGCGGGGACAATGAGCAGTTCTTC. Filled out from reference TRBV7-2 and TRBJ2-1, the complete variable domain reads GAGVSQSPSNKVTEKGKDVELRCDPISGHTALYWYRQSLGQGLEFLIYFQGNSAPDKSGLPSDRFSAERTGGSVSTLTIQRTQQEDSAVYLCASSFTSGDNEQFFGPGTRLTVL.